This T cell receptor (beta chain) was found in a study of blood T cells in healthy people across ages (dated by TCRdb to the mid-2010s). In terms of the full investigation: In model experiments, template switching captured about one uniquely barcoded TCR beta cDNA molecule for every two T cells. Using the same blood draw, the study looked at two additional independent replicas of 1 million unique cDNA reads for two donors, one aged 18 to 30 and the other aged 80 or older. Donors were grouped into four age groups: young (average approximately 15 years), middle-aged (39), aged (around 62) and long-lived (around 80). Using deep sequencing normalized with unique cDNA molecular identifiers, the study measured how TCR beta repertoire diversity changes with age. To avoid experimental bias, donors of different ages were spread randomly across the sequencing lanes. General findings and caveats noted by the study authors: The percentage of naive T cells measured by flow cytometry correlated strongly with observed TCR beta diversity. Estimates of total diversity based on one million sequenced T cells were considered lower bounds and underestimates. Compared with the aged group, the long-lived group had more naive CD4+ T cells, fewer expanded clones and increased TCR diversity, suggesting age selection. Bulk unsorted PBMC profiling prevented conclusive comparison of naive and antigen-experienced compartments. Donor CMV infection status was unknown, potentially confounding age-related changes in expanded clonotypes. As age increased, observed TCR beta diversity per million T cells dropped in a roughly linear way, and a significant reduction was already evident by age around 41.

Systemically healthy Caucasian individuals from Russia, 35 to 40 in total and aged about 6 to 95 years, were included as donors. About 10 milliliters of peripheral blood were collected from each donor into EDTA-treated Vacutainer tubes. PBMCs were isolated by Ficoll-Paque density-gradient centrifugation, with at least 6 million obtained per sample. Trizol reagent was used to extract total RNA from the PBMCs, yielding at least 6 micrograms per sample. For every donor, an aliquot of PBMCs went through flow cytometry to measure the percentages of naive CD45RAhigh/CD27high T cells. The protocol used for the library was 5' RACE. A second about 7 to 12 cycle PCR used a sample-barcoded 5' primer and a J-beta primer mix. Each TCR beta cDNA molecule received a unique molecular identifier from a template-switch 5' adaptor carrying 12 random nucleotides. At least 2.5 million CDR3-containing paired-end reads were obtained from each sample. First-strand cDNA was synthesized from all RNA with the Mint cDNA synthesis kit, primed by a TRBC-specific oligonucleotide. All cDNA was treated with uracil-DNA glycosylase and then went through a first 18-cycle PCR with the universal primers M1SS and BC2_uni_R. Per the original workflow: For normalization, 1 million high-quality reads were randomly selected from each sample, with every read carrying a distinct molecular identifier. Reads with shared molecular identifiers were discarded instead of being binned into consensus sequences. MiTCR, with a Q25 quality threshold and the strictest error-elimination algorithm, was used for CDR3 identification, clonotype clustering and error correction. A nonparametric unseen species model with Euler transformation was used to estimate a lower bound on total TCR beta diversity. The public reads were run again by TCRdb, first through fastp at Q25 and then through MiXCR, and only productive beta chains were kept. Each record represents a unique CDR3 protein, reported with the most common genes and DNA among its rows. These V and J calls rely on TCRdb rather than the paper's analysis. The sample records 1,800,000 or so distinct CDR3 sequences, about two fifths of which are singletons. 23% of the sample is in the top ten clones.

For this chain, trimming is 5 bases at the V end and 3 bases at the J end, and the number of junction bases without a gene match is 9. Spanning cysteine to phenylalanine, the CDR3 consists of 14 amino acids. The CDR3 DNA has 42 bases and is translated from base 1. According to the germline V gene (reference sequence), CDR1 reads DFQATT and CDR2 reads SNEGSKA. Comments on this clonotype: No cognate antigen has been identified for it. The sample holds no much larger clone one base away, and base qualities are not on file.

This receptor was obtained from a human donor in good health. The sequenced material came from blood. The chain employs TRBV20-1 and TRBJ1-2, with 7 junctional bases fitting TRBD1. The CDR3 is CSASGTATDYGYTF. The DNA is as follows: TGCAGTGCTTCCGGGACAGCGACTGACTATGGCTACACCTTC.